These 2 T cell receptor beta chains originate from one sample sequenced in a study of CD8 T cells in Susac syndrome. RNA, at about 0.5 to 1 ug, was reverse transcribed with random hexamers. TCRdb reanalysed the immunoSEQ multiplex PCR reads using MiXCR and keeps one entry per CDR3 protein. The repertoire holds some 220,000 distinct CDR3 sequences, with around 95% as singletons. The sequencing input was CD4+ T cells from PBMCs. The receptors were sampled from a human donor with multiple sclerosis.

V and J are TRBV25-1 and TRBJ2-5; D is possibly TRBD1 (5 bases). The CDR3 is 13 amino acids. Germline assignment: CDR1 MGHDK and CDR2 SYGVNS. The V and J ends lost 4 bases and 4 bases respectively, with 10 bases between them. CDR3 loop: CASSGAGLETQYF. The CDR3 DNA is TGTGCCAGCAGTGGTGCAGGGTTAGAGACCCAGTACTTC.

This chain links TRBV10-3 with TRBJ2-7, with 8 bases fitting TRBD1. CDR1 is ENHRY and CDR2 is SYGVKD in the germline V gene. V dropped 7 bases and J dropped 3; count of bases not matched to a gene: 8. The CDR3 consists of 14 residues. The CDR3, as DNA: TGTGCCATCAATACCGGACAGGGCCACTACGAGCAGTACTTC. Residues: CAINTGQGHYEQYF.